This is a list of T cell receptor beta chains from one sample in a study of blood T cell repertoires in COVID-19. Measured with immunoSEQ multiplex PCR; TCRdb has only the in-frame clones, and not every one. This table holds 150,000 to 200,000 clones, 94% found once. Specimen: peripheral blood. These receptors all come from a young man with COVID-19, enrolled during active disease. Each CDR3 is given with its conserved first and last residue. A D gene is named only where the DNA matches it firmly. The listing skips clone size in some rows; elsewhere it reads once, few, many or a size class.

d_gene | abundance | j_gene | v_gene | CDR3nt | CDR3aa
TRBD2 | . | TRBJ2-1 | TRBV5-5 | TGTGCCAGCATCGAAGGGGAAGCGGGGGGTTATGAGCAGTTCTTC | CASIEGEAGGYEQFF
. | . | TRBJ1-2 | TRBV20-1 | TGCAGTGCTAGTGCGAAAAATCCAACAGGGCACGGCTACACCTTC | CSASAKNPTGHGYTF
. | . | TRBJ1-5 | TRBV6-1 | TGTGCCAGCAGTGAACTGAGTTCTCAGCCCCAGCATTTT | CASSELSSQPQHF
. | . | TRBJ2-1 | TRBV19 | TGTGCCGGGGAGCCCAATGAGCAGTTCTTC | CAGEPNEQFF
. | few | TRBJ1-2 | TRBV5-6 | TGTGCCAGCAGCTCTTACAGGGCTGGTAACTATGGCTACACCTTC | CASSSYRAGNYGYTF
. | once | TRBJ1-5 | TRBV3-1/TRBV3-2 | TGTGCCAGCAGCCAAGCAGGGGAACTGGGTCAGCCCCAGCATTTT | CASSQAGELGQPQHF
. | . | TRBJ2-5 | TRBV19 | TGTGCCAGTAGTATAGATCGTGACGGGCAAGAGACCCAGTACTTC | CASSIDRDGQETQYF
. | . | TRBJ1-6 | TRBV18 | TGTGCCAGCTCACCAGAGGTAAATTCACCCCTCCACTTT | CASSPEVNSPLHF
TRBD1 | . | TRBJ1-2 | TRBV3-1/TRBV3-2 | TGTGCCAGCAGCCAAGATCATAGGGGGCGGAAGTATGGCTACACCTTC | CASSQDHRGRKYGYTF
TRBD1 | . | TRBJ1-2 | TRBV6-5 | TGTGCCAGCAGCCTCGAGGGGACAGGGAGCTATGGCTACACCTTC | CASSLEGTGSYGYTF
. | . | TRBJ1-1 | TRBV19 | TGTGCCAGTAGTATGGGGGGGCTGAACACTGAAGCTTTCTTT | CASSMGGLNTEAFF
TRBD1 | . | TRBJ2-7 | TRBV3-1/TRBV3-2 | TGTGCCAGCAGCCAAGGGACAGGGATGTCCTACGAGCAGTACTTC | CASSQGTGMSYEQYF
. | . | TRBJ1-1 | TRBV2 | TGTGCCAGCAGTGATGAGGTCGGGGCTGAAGCTTTCTTT | CASSDEVGAEAFF
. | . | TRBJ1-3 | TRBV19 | TGTGCCAGTAGTATTCCCGCCACCAGCTCTGGAAACACCATATATTTT | CASSIPATSSGNTIYF
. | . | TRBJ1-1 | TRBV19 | TGTGCCAGTAGCACACAGGGATGGGCTGAAGCTTTCTTT | CASSTQGWAEAFF
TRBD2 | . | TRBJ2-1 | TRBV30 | TGTGCCTGGAGCGTAATCCCCTCTGGGGGGGAGGCGGGAAATGAGCAGTTCTTC | CAWSVIPSGGEAGNEQFF
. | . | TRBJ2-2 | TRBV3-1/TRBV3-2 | TGTGCCAGCACCCCTACAGGGACCGGGGAGCTGTTTTTT | CASTPTGTGELFF
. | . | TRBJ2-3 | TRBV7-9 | TGTGCCAGCAGCTTAGTGAGGGGGACCTACTCCCGGACAGATACGCAGTATTTT | CASSLVRGTYSRTDTQYF
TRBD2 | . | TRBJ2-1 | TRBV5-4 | TGTGCCAGCAGCTTGGAGAGCGGGGGGGCCTACAATGAGCAGTTCTTC | CASSLESGGAYNEQFF
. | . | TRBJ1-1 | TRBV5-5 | TGTGCCAGCAGCCTGGGGACATCCGGTTACACTGAAGCTTTCTTT | CASSLGTSGYTEAFF
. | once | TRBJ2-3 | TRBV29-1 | TGCAGCGTTGAGGGCGTCTTCACAGATACGCAGTATTTT | CSVEGVFTDTQYF
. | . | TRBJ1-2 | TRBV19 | TGTGCCAGTAGTCCAGATCGGGGGTTTTTAATCCGCTATGGCTACACCTTC | CASSPDRGFLIRYGYTF
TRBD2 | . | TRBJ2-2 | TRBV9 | TGTGCCAGCAGCGTAGCTAGCGGGGGCCAGAACACCGGGGAGCTGTTTTTT | CASSVASGGQNTGELFF
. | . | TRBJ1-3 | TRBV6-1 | TGTGCCAGCAGTGAAGCTACAGGCAGACGCTCTGGAAACACCATATATTTT | CASSEATGRRSGNTIYF
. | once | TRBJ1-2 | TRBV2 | TGTGCCAGCAGTGAGGGCCTACAGGATGGCTACACCTTC | CASSEGLQDGYTF
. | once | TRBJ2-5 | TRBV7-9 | TGTGCCAGCAGATTCGGTGGTGAGACCCAGTACTTC | CASRFGGETQYF
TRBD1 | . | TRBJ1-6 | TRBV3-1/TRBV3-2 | TGTGCCAGCAGCCAACAGGGGGGCTCCTATAATTCACCCCTCCACTTT | CASSQQGGSYNSPLHF
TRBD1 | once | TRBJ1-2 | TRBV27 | TGTGCCAGCAGTTACACAGGGGGCAGCTATGGCTACACCTTC | CASSYTGGSYGYTF
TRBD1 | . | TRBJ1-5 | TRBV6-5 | TGTGCCAGCAGGGACAGGGAGGCGGGCAATCAGCCCCAGCATTTT | CASRDREAGNQPQHF
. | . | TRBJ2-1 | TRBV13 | TGTGCCAGCAGCTTAGGCTATGAGCAGTTCTTC | CASSLGYEQFF
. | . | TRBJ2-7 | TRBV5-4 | TGTGCCAGCAGCTTGGACAGGTCGTACGAGCAGTACTTC | CASSLDRSYEQYF
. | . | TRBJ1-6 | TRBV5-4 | TGTGCCAGCAGCCGGAGGGGCAGCGGGCGAGAAGGTAGTTCACCCCTCCACTTT | CASSRRGSGREGSSPLHF
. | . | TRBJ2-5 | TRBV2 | TGTGCCAGCAGAGGTAACAGGGTTGGGTTGACGGTCCAGTACTTC | CASRGNRVGLTVQYF
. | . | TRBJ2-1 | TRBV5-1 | TGCGCCAGCAGCCAAGACAGCCCCTCCTACAATGAGCAGTTCTTC | CASSQDSPSYNEQFF
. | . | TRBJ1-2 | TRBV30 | TGTGCCTGGAGCGCAAGCGGGACTAATGCTCGTGGCTACACCTTC | CAWSASGTNARGYTF
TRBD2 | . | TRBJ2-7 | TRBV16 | TGTGCCAGCAGCCAAGTGTTAGCGGGGGGGTGGTACGAGCAGTACTTC | CASSQVLAGGWYEQYF
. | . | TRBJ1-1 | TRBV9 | TGTGCCAGCAGCAGACAGGAGTACACTGAAGCTTTCTTT | CASSRQEYTEAFF
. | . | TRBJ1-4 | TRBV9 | TGTGCCAGCAGCGCAACAGGTGTCCCTAATGAAAAACTGTTTTTT | CASSATGVPNEKLFF
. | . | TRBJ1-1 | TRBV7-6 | TGTGCCAGCAGCCCCTCCCGTGTGGGCCTGAACACTGAAGCTTTCTTT | CASSPSRVGLNTEAFF
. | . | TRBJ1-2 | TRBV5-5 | TGTGCCAGCAGCCAACACCGGGTCCATGGCTACACCTTC | CASSQHRVHGYTF
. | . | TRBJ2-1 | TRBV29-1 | TGCAGCGTTGTATTTTTCAATGAGCAGTTCTTC | CSVVFFNEQFF
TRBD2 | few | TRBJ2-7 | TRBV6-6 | TGTGCCAGCAGTGTAGCGGGCCGGGGGGAGCAGTACTTC | CASSVAGRGEQYF